A selection of T cell receptor beta chains follows, all from one sample in a study of PD-L1 blockade in urothelial cancer. Profiling relied on immunoSEQ multiplex PCR, and the TCRdb table lists in-frame clones only, not all of them. Of fewer than 95,000 clones in the sample, about four fifths were seen once. Sequencing used PBMCs, obtained around atezolizumab (anti-PD-L1) treatment. Receptors originate from a man in his sixties with urothelial cancer. CDR3s include the opening cysteine and the closing phenylalanine or tryptophan. Fields, in order: clone size, V gene, J gene, D gene, CDR3 DNA, CDR3 protein. D genes are given only for firm matches. For some rows the clone size is stated as once, few or many, or as a class when expanded; others skip it.

clone size: NA
V gene: TRBV11-2
J gene: TRBJ2-7
D gene: TRBD2
CDR3 DNA: TGTGCCAGCAGTCCTGGCGGGGGAATCGTGCAGTACTTC
CDR3 protein: CASSPGGGIVQYF

clone size: NA
V gene: TRBV4-3
J gene: TRBJ2-3
D gene: TRBD2
CDR3 DNA: TGCGCCAGCAGCCAGGGGGGGACCAGCACAGATACGCAGTATTTT
CDR3 protein: CASSQGGTSTDTQYF

clone size: NA
V gene: TRBV6-5
J gene: TRBJ2-3
D gene: TRBD2
CDR3 DNA: TGTGCCAGCAGTCTCAGCGGGAGGGACACAGATACGCAGTATTTT
CDR3 protein: CASSLSGRDTDTQYF

clone size: NA
V gene: TRBV30
J gene: TRBJ2-3
D gene: NA
CDR3 DNA: TGTGCCTGGAGTGTAAAAACGTTGGCCGCTACGCAGTATTTT
CDR3 protein: CAWSVKTLAATQYF

clone size: NA
V gene: TRBV19
J gene: TRBJ1-1
D gene: NA
CDR3 DNA: TGTGCCAGTAGTATAGGCGCATTCGCCACTGAAGCTTTCTTT
CDR3 protein: CASSIGAFATEAFF

clone size: NA
V gene: TRBV15
J gene: TRBJ2-2
D gene: NA
CDR3 DNA: TGTGCCACCAGCAGAATTGGGAGTTGGCCCGGGGAGCTGTTTTTT
CDR3 protein: CATSRIGSWPGELFF

clone size: NA
V gene: TRBV5-8
J gene: TRBJ1-4
D gene: TRBD1
CDR3 DNA: TGTGCCAGCAGCTCGACAGGGGCGGGCGGTGAAAAACTGTTTTTT
CDR3 protein: CASSSTGAGGEKLFF

clone size: few
V gene: TRBV4-1
J gene: TRBJ2-3
D gene: TRBD1
CDR3 DNA: TGCGCCAGCAGTTTTGGGACAGGGCCCGATACGCAGTATTTT
CDR3 protein: CASSFGTGPDTQYF

clone size: NA
V gene: TRBV6-6
J gene: TRBJ1-3
D gene: TRBD1
CDR3 DNA: TGTGCCAGCACCCGGGACAGTCTCTCTGGAAACACCATATATTTT
CDR3 protein: CASTRDSLSGNTIYF

clone size: NA
V gene: TRBV18
J gene: TRBJ2-7
D gene: NA
CDR3 DNA: TGTGCCAGCTCACTTTATAGCTCCTACGAGCAGTACTTC
CDR3 protein: CASSLYSSYEQYF

clone size: NA
V gene: TRBV9
J gene: TRBJ2-3
D gene: TRBD2
CDR3 DNA: TGTGCCAGCAGCGTCCCAGAACTAGCGGGAGGTGTTGGAGGCACAGATACGCAGTATTTT
CDR3 protein: CASSVPELAGGVGGTDTQYF

clone size: NA
V gene: TRBV21-1
J gene: TRBJ1-1
D gene: NA
CDR3 DNA: TGTGCCAGCAGCAAAGGACAGGGTAACACTGAAGCTTTCTTT
CDR3 protein: CASSKGQGNTEAFF

clone size: NA
V gene: TRBV30
J gene: TRBJ1-4
D gene: TRBD1
CDR3 DNA: TGTGCCTGGAGTGTATCCGGGACAGCCAGGGGACTGTTTTTT
CDR3 protein: CAWSVSGTARGLFF

clone size: NA
V gene: TRBV10-1
J gene: TRBJ2-3
D gene: NA
CDR3 DNA: TGCGCCAGCAGTGGATCTAGCCAAAGGGTGGATACGCAGTATTTT
CDR3 protein: CASSGSSQRVDTQYF

clone size: once
V gene: TRBV30
J gene: TRBJ1-2
D gene: TRBD1
CDR3 DNA: TGTGCCTGGACACGGGACAGAACTTATGGCTACACCTTC
CDR3 protein: CAWTRDRTYGYTF

clone size: NA
V gene: TRBV19
J gene: TRBJ2-5
D gene: TRBD1
CDR3 DNA: TGTGCCAGCGGACCTAGGGGGGGACAGGGGGCAACGGAGACCCAGTACTTC
CDR3 protein: CASGPRGGQGATETQYF

clone size: NA
V gene: TRBV7-8
J gene: TRBJ1-1
D gene: NA
CDR3 DNA: TGTGCCAGCAGCTTAGAGGGCAGGGGAGCTTTCTTT
CDR3 protein: CASSLEGRGAFF

clone size: once
V gene: TRBV7-3
J gene: TRBJ1-2
D gene: TRBD1
CDR3 DNA: TGTGCCAGCAGCGTGACAGGGGCGGCGAACTATGGCTACACCTTC
CDR3 protein: CASSVTGAANYGYTF

clone size: once
V gene: TRBV5-1
J gene: TRBJ2-7
D gene: TRBD1
CDR3 DNA: TGCGCCAGCAGCCCGAAAAAGACAGGGGATGGCTACGAGCAGTACTTC
CDR3 protein: CASSPKKTGDGYEQYF

clone size: NA
V gene: TRBV28
J gene: TRBJ2-7
D gene: TRBD1
CDR3 DNA: TGTGCCAGCAGCCGCCCCGGGACAGGGGACTACGAGCAGTACTTC
CDR3 protein: CASSRPGTGDYEQYF

clone size: NA
V gene: TRBV4-3
J gene: TRBJ2-5
D gene: TRBD2
CDR3 DNA: TGCGCCAGCAGCCAAGATCGGACTAGCAAAGAGACCCAGTACTTC
CDR3 protein: CASSQDRTSKETQYF

clone size: NA
V gene: TRBV18
J gene: TRBJ1-1
D gene: NA
CDR3 DNA: TGTGCCAGCTCACCACCGCCAGGGCCTAAAGCGGCTTTCTTT
CDR3 protein: CASSPPPGPKAAFF

clone size: few
V gene: TRBV7-3
J gene: TRBJ2-1
D gene: TRBD1
CDR3 DNA: TGTGCCAGCAGCCCTACAGGGGCTCGAACCAATGAGCAGTTCTTC
CDR3 protein: CASSPTGARTNEQFF

clone size: NA
V gene: TRBV2
J gene: TRBJ2-6
D gene: NA
CDR3 DNA: TGTGCCAGCAGTGGTAGCTCTGGGGCCAACGTCCTGACTTTC
CDR3 protein: CASSGSSGANVLTF

clone size: NA
V gene: TRBV5-1
J gene: TRBJ1-4
D gene: TRBD1
CDR3 DNA: TGCGGCAGCAGCTTAGGACAGGGTAATGAAAAACTGTTTTTT
CDR3 protein: CGSSLGQGNEKLFF

clone size: NA
V gene: TRBV21-1
J gene: TRBJ1-5
D gene: NA
CDR3 DNA: TGTGCCAGCAGCAAATCAGGTGGCAGCCAAAATCAGCCCCAGCATTTT
CDR3 protein: CASSKSGGSQNQPQHF

clone size: NA
V gene: TRBV11-3
J gene: TRBJ2-3
D gene: NA
CDR3 DNA: TGTGCCAGCAGCTTGGGGGGTTATACGCAGTATTTT
CDR3 protein: CASSLGGYTQYF

clone size: NA
V gene: TRBV6-1
J gene: TRBJ1-2
D gene: NA
CDR3 DNA: TGTGCCAGCAGTGCCCTCTCGGGTTCCTATGGCTACACCTTC
CDR3 protein: CASSALSGSYGYTF

clone size: NA
V gene: TRBV5-1
J gene: TRBJ1-3
D gene: NA
CDR3 DNA: TGCGCCAGCAGACAGGACAGTTCGCTGGGAAACACCATATATTTT
CDR3 protein: CASRQDSSLGNTIYF

clone size: NA
V gene: TRBV25-1
J gene: TRBJ2-2
D gene: TRBD2
CDR3 DNA: TGTGCCAGCAGTGAAACGAATAGCGGGAGTTCCTCCAGCGGGGAGCTGTTTTTT
CDR3 protein: CASSETNSGSSSSGELFF

clone size: NA
V gene: TRBV5-5
J gene: TRBJ1-3
D gene: TRBD1
CDR3 DNA: TGTGCCAGCAGCCTAGCCACAGGGGACTCTGGAAACACCATATATTTT
CDR3 protein: CASSLATGDSGNTIYF

clone size: NA
V gene: TRBV7-2
J gene: TRBJ2-2
D gene: TRBD1
CDR3 DNA: TGTGCCAGCAACGCAGGGGGCTATAACACCGGGGAGCTGTTTTTT
CDR3 protein: CASNAGGYNTGELFF

clone size: NA
V gene: TRBV2
J gene: TRBJ2-3
D gene: TRBD1
CDR3 DNA: TGTGCCAGCAGTGGACAGGGAGTCACAGATACGCAGTATTTT
CDR3 protein: CASSGQGVTDTQYF

clone size: NA
V gene: TRBV6-1
J gene: TRBJ2-7
D gene: TRBD1
CDR3 DNA: TGTGCCAGCAGTGCTCTGGGACAGGGTTACTTC
CDR3 protein: CASSALGQGYF

clone size: NA
V gene: TRBV15
J gene: TRBJ2-7
D gene: NA
CDR3 DNA: TGTGCCACCAGCCCCGGGTCACCTTCCTACGAGCAGTACTTC
CDR3 protein: CATSPGSPSYEQYF

clone size: NA
V gene: TRBV5-1
J gene: TRBJ1-4
D gene: NA
CDR3 DNA: TGCGCCAGCAGCCCGGAGGCAACTAATGAAAAACTGTTTTTT
CDR3 protein: CASSPEATNEKLFF

clone size: few
V gene: TRBV18
J gene: TRBJ2-7
D gene: NA
CDR3 DNA: TGTGCCAGCTCCCTAGACCGGTACGAGCAGTACTTC
CDR3 protein: CASSLDRYEQYF

clone size: NA
V gene: TRBV28
J gene: TRBJ2-1
D gene: TRBD2
CDR3 DNA: TGTGCCAGCAGTCGTGCCCACGGGACTAGCGGGACGAGGGCGAATGAGCAGTTCTTC
CDR3 protein: CASSRAHGTSGTRANEQFF

clone size: NA
V gene: TRBV5-1
J gene: TRBJ2-3
D gene: TRBD2
CDR3 DNA: TGCGCCAGCAGATCGGGGGGTTTTATTAGCACAGATACGCAGTATTTT
CDR3 protein: CASRSGGFISTDTQYF

clone size: NA
V gene: TRBV6-1
J gene: TRBJ2-7
D gene: TRBD1
CDR3 DNA: TGTGCCAGCAGTGGGACAGGCCGCTCCTACGAGCAGTACTTC
CDR3 protein: CASSGTGRSYEQYF

clone size: once
V gene: TRBV5-5
J gene: TRBJ2-5
D gene: TRBD2
CDR3 DNA: TGTGCCAGCAGCTCGGGACTAGCGGGGATAGAGACCCAGTACTTC
CDR3 protein: CASSSGLAGIETQYF

clone size: NA
V gene: TRBV10-3
J gene: TRBJ2-7
D gene: TRBD1
CDR3 DNA: TGTGCCATCAGTGAACAGGGGGGACCCTACGAGCAGTACTTC
CDR3 protein: CAISEQGGPYEQYF

clone size: NA
V gene: TRBV28
J gene: TRBJ2-1
D gene: NA
CDR3 DNA: TGTGCCAGCAGTTCCCAGGGCAATGAGCAGTTCTTC
CDR3 protein: CASSSQGNEQFF

clone size: once
V gene: TRBV7-3
J gene: TRBJ1-1
D gene: NA
CDR3 DNA: TGTGCCAGCAGCTTAGGCCAGGGCACTGAAGCTTTCTTT
CDR3 protein: CASSLGQGTEAFF

clone size: NA
V gene: TRBV5-1
J gene: TRBJ1-2
D gene: TRBD1
CDR3 DNA: TGCGCCAGCAGCGGAAACAGGGGTGACTATGGCTACACCTTC
CDR3 protein: CASSGNRGDYGYTF

clone size: NA
V gene: TRBV5-4
J gene: TRBJ2-1
D gene: NA
CDR3 DNA: TGTGCCAGCAGCTTGGGGACAGGGAGGGTCTACAATGAGCAGTTCTTC
CDR3 protein: CASSLGTGRVYNEQFF